The entry that follows covers one T cell receptor (beta chain) sequence. From the 5' RACE reads, TCRdb called clonotypes with MiXCR, one entry per CDR3 protein. The sample has 350,000 to 500,000 distinct CDR3 sequences, roughly 18% seen once; the top ten hold roughly 21%. The CDR3 has 13 amino acids. Germline V CDR1 and CDR2: MNHEY, SVGEGT. The germline V and J ends were trimmed by 4 bases and 3 bases, with 10 bases remaining between them. The entry originates in a study of T-cell memory formation after mild COVID-19. The wider study: Clusters were largely donor specific.

The sequencing sample was made of PBMCs or a T cell subset sorted from them (not recorded which). The receptor was derived from a man younger than 35 who had mild COVID-19 (a few samples of this study predate the infection). Cell type and time point are not known. V gene TRBV6-2 or TRBV6-3 combines with J gene TRBJ2-7; D not certain. This chain's CDR3 is CASSSRVIYEQYF. CDR3 sequence (DNA): TGTGCCAGCAGTTCCCGGGTTATCTACGAGCAGTACTTC.